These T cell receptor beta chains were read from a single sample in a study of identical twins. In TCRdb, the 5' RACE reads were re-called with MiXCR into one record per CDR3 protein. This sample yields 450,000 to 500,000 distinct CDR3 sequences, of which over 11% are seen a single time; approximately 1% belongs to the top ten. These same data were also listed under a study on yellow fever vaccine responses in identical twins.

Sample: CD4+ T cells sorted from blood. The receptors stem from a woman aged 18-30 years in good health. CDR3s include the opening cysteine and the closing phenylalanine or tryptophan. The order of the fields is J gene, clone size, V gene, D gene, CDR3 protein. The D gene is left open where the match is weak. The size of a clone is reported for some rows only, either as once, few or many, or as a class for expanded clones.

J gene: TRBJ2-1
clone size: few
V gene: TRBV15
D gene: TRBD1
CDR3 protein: CATSRGDRFRLGYNEQFF

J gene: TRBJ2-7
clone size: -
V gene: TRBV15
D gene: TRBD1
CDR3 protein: CATSREDRGAYEQYF

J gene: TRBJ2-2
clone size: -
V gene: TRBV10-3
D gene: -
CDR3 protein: CAISDPDRNTGELFF

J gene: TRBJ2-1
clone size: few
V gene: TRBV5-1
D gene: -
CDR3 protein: CASSPGGRAPGDNEQFF

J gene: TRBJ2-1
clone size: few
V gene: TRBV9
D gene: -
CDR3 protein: CASSVAGDLYNEQFF

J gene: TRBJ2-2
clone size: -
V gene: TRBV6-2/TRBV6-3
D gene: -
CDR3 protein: CASSYDSPKRGELFF

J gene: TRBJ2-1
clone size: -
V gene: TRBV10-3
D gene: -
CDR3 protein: CATFSRSYNEQFF

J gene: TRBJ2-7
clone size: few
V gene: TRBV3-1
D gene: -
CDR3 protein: CASSQSLAEQYF

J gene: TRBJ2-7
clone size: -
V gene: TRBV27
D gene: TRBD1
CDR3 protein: CASSRLLAGTVYEQYF

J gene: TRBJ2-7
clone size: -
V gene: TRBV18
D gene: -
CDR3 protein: CASSPGWGGYEQYF

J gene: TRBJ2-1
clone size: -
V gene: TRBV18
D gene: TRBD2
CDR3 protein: CASSPSGASYNEQFF

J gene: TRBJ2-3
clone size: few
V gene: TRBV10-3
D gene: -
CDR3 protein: CAISEASGGGGSLRTTQYF

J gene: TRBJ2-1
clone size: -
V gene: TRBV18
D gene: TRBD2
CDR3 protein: CASSPPTSGRNEQFF

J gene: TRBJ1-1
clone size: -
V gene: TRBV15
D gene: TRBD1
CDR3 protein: CATSRPRGQGSEAFF

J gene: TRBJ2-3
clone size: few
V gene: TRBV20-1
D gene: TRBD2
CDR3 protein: CSASGLAGEWADTQYF

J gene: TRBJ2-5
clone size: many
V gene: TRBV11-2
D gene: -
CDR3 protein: CASSLVLGNQETQYF

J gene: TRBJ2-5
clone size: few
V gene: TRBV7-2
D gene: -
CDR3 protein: CASSRFSETQYF

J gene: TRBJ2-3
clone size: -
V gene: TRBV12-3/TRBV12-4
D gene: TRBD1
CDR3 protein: CASSLRDRVSDTQYF

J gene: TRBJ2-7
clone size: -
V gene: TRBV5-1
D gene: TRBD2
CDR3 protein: CAGLWREEYEQYF

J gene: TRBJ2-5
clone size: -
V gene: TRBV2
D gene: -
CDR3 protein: CASHRPQETQYF

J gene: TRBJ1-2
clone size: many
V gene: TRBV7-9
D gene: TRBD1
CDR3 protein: CASSTRGTGYTF

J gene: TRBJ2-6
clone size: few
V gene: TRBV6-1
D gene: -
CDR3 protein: CASTRRAEVSGANVLTF

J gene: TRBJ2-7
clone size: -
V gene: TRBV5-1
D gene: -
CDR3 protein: CAAQVGAPSEQYF

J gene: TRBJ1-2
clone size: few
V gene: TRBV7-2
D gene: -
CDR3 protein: CASSPNGAAESYGYTF

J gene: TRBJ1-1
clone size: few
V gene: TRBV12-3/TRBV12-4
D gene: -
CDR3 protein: CASSNPNRYLEAFF

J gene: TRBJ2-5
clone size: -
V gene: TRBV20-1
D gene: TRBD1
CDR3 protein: CSARDPGQGAKTQYF

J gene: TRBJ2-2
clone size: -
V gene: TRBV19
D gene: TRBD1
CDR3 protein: CASSTLRQGNTGELFF

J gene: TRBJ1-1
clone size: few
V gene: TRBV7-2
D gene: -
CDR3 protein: CASSLEGSVNTEAFF

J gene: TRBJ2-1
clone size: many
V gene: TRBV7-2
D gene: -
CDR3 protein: CASSLETASRTFF

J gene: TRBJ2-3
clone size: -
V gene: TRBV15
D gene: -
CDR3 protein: CATSRVGGVTDTQYF

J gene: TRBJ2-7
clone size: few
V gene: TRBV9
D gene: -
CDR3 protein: CASSVAGANYEQYF

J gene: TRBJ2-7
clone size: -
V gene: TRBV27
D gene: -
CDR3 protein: CASSPRGTTEGFSYEQYF

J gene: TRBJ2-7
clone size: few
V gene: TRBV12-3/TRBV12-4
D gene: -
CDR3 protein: CASDGTERTYEQYF

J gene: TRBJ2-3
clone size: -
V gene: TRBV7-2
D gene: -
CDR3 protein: CASSPQIGKPTDTQYF

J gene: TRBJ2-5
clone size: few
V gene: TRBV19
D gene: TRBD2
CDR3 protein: CASTPTGGATETQYF

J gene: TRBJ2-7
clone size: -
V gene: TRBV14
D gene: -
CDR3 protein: CASSRDGVEQYF